The 27 T cell receptor beta chains presented below share a single source sample, sequenced in a study of blood T cells in healthy people across ages. With a J-beta primer mix and a sample-barcoded 5' primer, a second PCR ran roughly 6 to 11 cycles. TCRdb itself ran the 5' RACE reads through MiXCR, one entry per CDR3 protein. Of about 720,000 distinct CDR3 sequences listed, 22% are singletons. Material for sequencing was blood. The receptor source for this set is a man between 65 and 80 years old in good health.

The chain joins TRBV29-1 to TRBJ1-1; TRBD1 matches 7 bases. Germline loops: CDR1 SQVTM, CDR2 ANQGSEA. This CDR3 spans 11 amino acids. After removal of 2 bases from V and 11 bases from J, the junction contained 5 bases not matched to a gene. CDR3 in amino acids: CSVEKGAAAFF. The CDR3 DNA is TGCAGCGTTGAAAAGGGGGCAGCTGCTTTCTTT.

J is TRBJ1-5 and V is TRBV15, with TRBD1 as a possible D gene (5 bases). V shed 3 bases and J shed 0 bases, with 15 bases lying between them. The CDR3 is 17 residues long. The germline V gene encodes CDR1 LNHNV and CDR2 YYDKDF (reference sequence). DNA of the CDR3: TGTGCCACCAGCAGGACAATCGGGACGGATAGCAATCAGCCCCAGCATTTT. This encodes CATSRTIGTDSNQPQHF.

The genes are TRBV7-2 and TRBJ2-3; TRBD2 aligns across 11 bases. The CDR3 sequence is 15 residues long. Germline-derived CDR1 and CDR2 are SGHTA and FQGNSA. The ends lost 5 bases at V and 7 bases at J; junction bases unmatched: 8. CDR3 nucleotides: TGTGCCAGCAGCCCTCTAGCGGGAGGACGGTATACGCAGTATTTT. Translating it yields CASSPLAGGRYTQYF.

The V call is TRBV20-1, the J call TRBJ2-1; 10 bases agree with TRBD1. Germline V CDR1 and CDR2: DFQATT, SNEGSKA (reference sequence). V trimming: 0 bases; J trimming: 4 bases; junction bases outside the gene matches: 3. The CDR3 contains 15 residues. CDR3 sequence reads: CSARDAGQGYNEQFF. The CDR3 coding sequence is TGCAGTGCTAGAGATGCGGGACAGGGGTACAATGAGCAGTTCTTC.

The chain couples TRBV11-2 to TRBJ2-1; 8 nucleotides align to TRBD2. The germline CDR1 and CDR2 sequences are SGHAT and FQNNGV. The CDR3 consists of 17 residues. V lost 4 bases to trimming and J lost 9 bases; unmatched junction nucleotides: 17. CDR3 DNA sequence: TGTGCCAGCAGCTCCATCCTAGGACTAGCCCTCGCGGTTGAGCAGTTCTTC. Translation gives CASSSILGLALAVEQFF. The full variable domain, rest sourced from reference TRBV11-2 and TRBJ2-1, is EAGVAQSPRYKIIEKRQSVAFWCNPISGHATLYWYQQILGQGPKLLIQFQNNGVVDDSQLPKDRFSAERLKGVDSTLKIQPAKLEDSAVYLCASSSILGLALAVEQFFGPGTRLTVL.

The J gene is TRBJ1-6, the V gene TRBV28; 8 bases align to TRBD1. The CDR3 totals 16 residues. After removal of 6 bases from V and 9 bases from J, the junction contained 13 bases not matched to a gene. The germline gives CDR1 MDHEN, CDR2 SYDVKM. This CDR3 reads CASSSSATGEGSPLHF. CDR3 nucleotides: TGTGCCAGCAGCTCCTCCGCGACAGGGGAAGGTTCACCCCTCCACTTT.

V usage is TRBV6-1 and J usage is TRBJ1-1, with D possibly being TRBD1 (6 bases). Trimming shortened V by 1 base and J by 1 base, and 19 bases separated the two germline ends. The CDR3 runs to 18 residues. The germline gives CDR1 MNHNS, CDR2 SASEGT. The CDR3 DNA sequence: TGTGCCAGCAGTGAAGGCCGGTTCCAGGGGCATTGGAACACTGAAGCTTTCTTT. It translates to CASSEGRFQGHWNTEAFF.

This clonotype was counted a few times. Germline is not matched at one junction end, which may reflect a read error. This chain links TRBV5-6 with TRBJ2-1, with a weak D call TRBD1 (5 bases). The CDR3 has 12 residues. Germline values: CDR1 SGHDT, CDR2 YYEEEE. The CDR3 coding sequence is TGTGCCAACAGCTTGTGGGGAAGGGGGCAGTTCTTC. Encoded protein: CANSLWGRGQFF.

The V gene is TRBV3-1, the J gene TRBJ2-3; 9 bases are a match to TRBD1. CDR1 and CDR2 (germline): LGHDT, YNNKEL (reference sequence). J lost 0 bases, V lost 6 bases, and 4 bases had no gene match. This CDR3 has 15 amino acids. CDR3 DNA sequence: TGTGCCAGCAGACGCGGACAGGGGAGCACAGATACGCAGTATTTT. Translated: CASRRGQGSTDTQYF.

As DNA, the CDR3 is TGCAGTGCGATGACAACCGGGACAGGGGACGACGAGCAGTACTTC. It yields the protein CSAMTTGTGDDEQYF. V and J are TRBV20-1 and TRBJ2-1; 10 positions match TRBD1. The assigned J gene may be wrong: the sequence end matches TRBJ2-7 better. In germline, CDR1 is DFQATT, CDR2 SNEGSKA (reference sequence). CDR3 length: 15 amino acids.

The CDR3: CASSLNGSGLYEQYV. CDR3 in DNA: TGTGCCAGCAGCTTAAACGGGAGTGGTCTGTACGAGCAGTACGTC. This chain joins TRBV7-2 and TRBJ2-7; the D gene is possibly TRBD2 (6 bases). The V and J ends lost 2 bases and 4 bases respectively, with 15 bases between them. This CDR3 has 15 residues. Germline CDR1 reads SGHTA; CDR2 reads FQGNSA.

This clonotype appeared a few times. This sequence joins TRBV12-3 or TRBV12-4 and TRBJ1-6; tentatively, D is TRBD1 (5 bases). CDR3 size: 15 residues. The V end lost 6 bases, the J end lost 9 bases, and 18 bases lay between the germline ends. The CDR3 loop reads CASRDRRQGISPLHF. The CDR3, as DNA: TGTGCCAGCAGGGACCGCCGGCAGGGTATTTCACCCCTCCACTTT.

This chain connects TRBV20-1 to TRBJ1-2; a weak D match, TRBD1 (6 bases). The CDR3 loop spans 13 amino acids. Germline V gives CDR1 DFQATT, CDR2 SNEGSKA (reference sequence). In DNA, the CDR3 is TGCACTCCTAGAGGGGGGCTCAGGGTTGGCTACACCTTC. Amino acid sequence: CTPRGGLRVGYTF.

There are a few counts of this clonotype. This rearrangement joins TRBV7-2 to TRBJ1-5, with D hard to call. CDR1 is SGHTA, CDR2 FQGNSA, per germline. V was trimmed by 3 bases and J by 1 base, leaving 7 bases between them. The CDR3 is 14 amino acids. CDR3 coding DNA: TGTGCCAGCAGCTTTACGTACAGCAATCAGCCCCAGCATTTT. This sequence encodes CASSFTYSNQPQHF.

The rearrangement joins TRBV12-3 or TRBV12-4 to TRBJ1-4, with D perhaps matching TRBD1 (6 bases). V was cut by 3 bases and J by 5 bases, with 13 bases left in between. This CDR3 has 15 amino acids. The CDR3 DNA reads TGTGCCAGCAGTTTGGAGGGGGTCCCGAATGAAAAACTGTTTTTT. Protein sequence: CASSLEGVPNEKLFF.

This chain links TRBV12-3 or TRBV12-4 with TRBJ1-5; a possible D gene is TRBD1 (6 bases). V lost 3 bases, J lost 1 base, and 13 bases lay in between. The CDR3 totals 16 residues. DNA of the CDR3: TGTGCCAGCAGTTTGAGGGGGGCAGAAAGCAATCAGCCCCAGCATTTT. This encodes CASSLRGAESNQPQHF.

The rearrangement links TRBV10-1 to TRBJ2-7; possibly TRBD1 or TRBD2 for D (5 bases each). Germline V lookup: CDR1 WNHNN, CDR2 SYGVQD (reference sequence). V lost 4 bases, J lost 8 bases, and 15 bases lay in between. The CDR3 has 13 amino acids. CDR3 sequence (DNA): TGCGCCAGCAGTGGCACGACATCGGGGCAGCAGTACTTC. Translation gives CASSGTTSGQQYF.

This clonotype has a handful of counts. This chain uses TRBV6-5 with TRBJ1-1; D gene unclear. Germline V gene data show CDR1 as MNHEY and CDR2 as SVGAGI. Deletions cut 4 bases from V and 0 bases from J, with 12 bases between. This CDR3 is 15 amino acids long. The DNA of the CDR3 is TGTGCCAGCAGTTTTGAAGGCGGTATGAACACTGAAGCTTTCTTT. This encodes CASSFEGGMNTEAFF.

This clonotype was found a few times. The junction shows a germline mismatch at one end, possibly a read error. The chain joins TRBV12-3 or TRBV12-4 to TRBJ2-6; TRBD1 is a possible D gene (5 bases). This CDR3 has 13 residues. The CDR3 protein is CASSLFGANILTF. As DNA, the CDR3 is TGTGCCAGCAGCCTATTTGGGGCCAACATCCTGACTTTC.

Notes on this clonotype: Compared with germline, one end of the junction differs, possibly owing to a read error. V usage is TRBV20-1 and J usage is TRBJ2-1, with TRBD2 identical over 12 bases. Germline V gene lookup returns CDR1 DFQATT and CDR2 SNEGSKA (reference sequence). The CDR3 consists of 16 residues. The CDR3 nucleotides read TGTAGTGCCTATACTAGCGGGGGGAGCTCCTACAATGAGCAGTTCTTC. It codes for CSAYTSGGSSYNEQFF.

This clonotype was counted a few times. This chain links TRBV9 with TRBJ2-5; D ambiguous. The CDR3 loop spans 12 amino acids. V lost 3 bases, J lost 5 bases, and 8 bases lay in between. CDR1 and CDR2 (germline): SGDLS, YYNGEE. This CDR3 reads CASSAGGETQYF. CDR3 sequence (DNA): TGTGCCAGCAGCGCCGGTGGGGAGACCCAGTACTTC.

This chain joins TRBV7-9 and TRBJ1-2; 10 bases map to TRBD1. The CDR3 is made up of 15 amino acids. The junction had 7 bases not matched to a gene; V was cut back by 6 bases and J by 3 bases. Per the germline V gene, CDR1 is SEHNR and CDR2 is FQNEAQ (reference sequence). The chain's CDR3 is CASRGGTGADYGYTF. The CDR3 DNA reads as TGTGCCAGCAGAGGAGGGACAGGGGCCGACTATGGCTACACCTTC.

This clonotype was detected a few times. This chain joins TRBV6-6 and TRBJ1-5; perhaps TRBD1 as D (6 bases). Between the trimmed V and J ends, which lost 7 bases and 0 bases, there was a span of 10 bases. The CDR3 is 14 residues long. Germline CDR1 is MNHNY and CDR2 is SVGAGI (reference sequence). CDR3 in DNA: TGTGCCAGCAACGGACAGAATAGCAATCAGCCCCAGCATTTT. Amino acid sequence: CASNGQNSNQPQHF.

This chain links TRBV12-3 or TRBV12-4 with TRBJ2-5; 7 nucleotides align to TRBD1. The CDR3 covers 14 residues. The ends lost 6 bases at V and 5 bases at J; junction bases unmatched: 9. The CDR3 spells CASRRTGDVETQYF. The CDR3 nucleotides read TGTGCCAGCAGACGTACAGGGGATGTGGAGACCCAGTACTTC.

This clonotype has a handful of counts. V is TRBV5-1 and J is TRBJ2-3; possible D gene TRBD2, 6 bases. CDR3 length: 16 residues. The germline V gene has CDR1 SGHRS and CDR2 YFSETQ. V dropped 4 bases and J dropped 2 bases, with 17 bases sitting between them. CDR3 protein: CASSLLFGLITDTQYF. In DNA form, the CDR3 reads TGCGCCAGCAGCCTCCTATTTGGACTAATCACAGATACGCAGTATTTT.

There are a few counts of this clonotype. This chain uses TRBV6-6 with TRBJ1-5; D is unclear. The V end was cut by 6 bases, the J end by 0 bases, with 9 bases between. The CDR3 runs to 14 residues. Germline loops: CDR1 MNHNY, CDR2 SVGAGI (reference sequence). The DNA of the CDR3 is TGTGCCAGCAGCCCCAGTGATAGCAATCAGCCCCAGCATTTT. Its translation: CASSPSDSNQPQHF.

This clonotype appeared a few times. The chain combines TRBV19 with TRBJ1-3, with 7 bases aligning to TRBD1. From germline, CDR1 is LNHDA and CDR2 SQIVND (reference sequence). The CDR3 runs to 16 residues. Unmatched junction bases numbered 8, after V lost 3 bases and J lost 3 bases. As DNA, the CDR3 is TGTGCCAGTAGTATCGCAGGCAGGGGGATTGGAAACACCATATATTTT. This gives the protein CASSIAGRGIGNTIYF.